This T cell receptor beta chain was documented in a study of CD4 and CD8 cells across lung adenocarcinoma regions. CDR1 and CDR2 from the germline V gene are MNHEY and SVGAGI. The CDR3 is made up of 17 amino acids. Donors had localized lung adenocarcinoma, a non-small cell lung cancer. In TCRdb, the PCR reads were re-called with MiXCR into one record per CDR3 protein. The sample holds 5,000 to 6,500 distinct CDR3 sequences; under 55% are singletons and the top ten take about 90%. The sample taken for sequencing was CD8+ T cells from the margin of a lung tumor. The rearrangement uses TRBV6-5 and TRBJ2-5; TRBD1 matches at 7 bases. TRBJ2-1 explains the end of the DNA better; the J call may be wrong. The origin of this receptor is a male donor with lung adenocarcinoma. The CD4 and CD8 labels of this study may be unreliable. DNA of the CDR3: TGTGCCAGCAGTTACCCCGAGACAGGGAATACTAACAATGAGCAGTTCTTC. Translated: CASSYPETGNTNNEQFF.